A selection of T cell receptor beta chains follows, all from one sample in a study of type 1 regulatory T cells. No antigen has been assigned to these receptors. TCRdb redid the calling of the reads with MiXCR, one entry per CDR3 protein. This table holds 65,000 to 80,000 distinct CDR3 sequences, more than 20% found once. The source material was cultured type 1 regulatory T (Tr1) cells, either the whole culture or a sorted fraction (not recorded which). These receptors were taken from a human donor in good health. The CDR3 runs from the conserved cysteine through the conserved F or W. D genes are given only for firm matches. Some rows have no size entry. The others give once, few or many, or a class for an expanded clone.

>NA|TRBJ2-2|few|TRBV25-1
TGTGCCAGCAGTCCCTGGGGGGGGCACACCGGGGAGCTGTTTTTT
CASSPWGGHTGELFF
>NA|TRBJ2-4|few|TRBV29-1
TGCAGCGTTGTACCGAGAGGAAACATTCAGTACTTC
CSVVPRGNIQYF
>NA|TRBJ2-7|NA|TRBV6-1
TGTGCCAGCATCTTCCTCGGCCCTACTGGGGAGCAGTACTTC
CASIFLGPTGEQYF
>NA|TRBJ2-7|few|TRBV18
TGTGCCAGCTCACCAGGGCACCTTTCCGAGCAGTACTTC
CASSPGHLSEQYF
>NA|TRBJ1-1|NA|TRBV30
TGTGCCTGGAGTTACGACAGGAACACTGAAGCTTTCTTT
CAWSYDRNTEAFF
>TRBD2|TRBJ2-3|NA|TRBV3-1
TGTGCCAGCAGCCTCCGGTTCAGGGTTCCCGGGACTAGCGGGACAGATACGCAGTATTTT
CASSLRFRVPGTSGTDTQYF
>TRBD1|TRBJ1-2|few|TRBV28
TGTGCCAGCAGACCAGGGGGCAACTATGGCTACACCTTC
CASRPGGNYGYTF
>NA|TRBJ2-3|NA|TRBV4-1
TGCGCCAGCAGCCAAGAAGAGTGGTTATACACAGATACGCAGTATTTT
CASSQEEWLYTDTQYF
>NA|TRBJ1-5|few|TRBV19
TGTGCCAGTAGTATGATGGGCATGGGGTCCACTCAGCCCCAGCATTTT
CASSMMGMGSTQPQHF
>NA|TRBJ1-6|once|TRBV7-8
TGTGCCAGCAGCTTAGAGCGAGCAGGAGATTCACCCCTCCACTTT
CASSLERAGDSPLHF
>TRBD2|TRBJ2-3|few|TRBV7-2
TGTGCCAGCAGCTTAGTAGCGGGAGGAGCCGGGGATACGCAGTATTTT
CASSLVAGGAGDTQYF
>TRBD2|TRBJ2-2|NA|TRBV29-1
TGCAGCGTTGAATTAGGAGCGAGCGGGACGGACGGGGAGCTGTTTTTT
CSVELGASGTDGELFF
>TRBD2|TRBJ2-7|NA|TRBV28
TGTGCCGGCAGTTCGAGAGCGGGAGGATCCTACGAGCAGTACTTC
CAGSSRAGGSYEQYF
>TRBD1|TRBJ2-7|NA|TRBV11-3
TGTGCCAGCAGCTTAGATGGACAGGGCTACGACGAGCAGTACTTC
CASSLDGQGYDEQYF
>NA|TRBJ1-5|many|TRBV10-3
TGTGCCATCACCAGACAGGCGGGTCAGCCCCAGCATTTT
CAITRQAGQPQHF
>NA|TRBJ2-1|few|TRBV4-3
TGCGCCAGCAGCCAAGATAGGTTGTCTAATGAGCAGTTCTTC
CASSQDRLSNEQFF
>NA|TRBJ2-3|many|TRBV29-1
TGCAGCGTTCATACTAGCACAGATACGCAGTATTTT
CSVHTSTDTQYF
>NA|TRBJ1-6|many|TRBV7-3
TGTGCCAGCGGGCAGAGCCTTAATTCACCCCTCCACTTT
CASGQSLNSPLHF
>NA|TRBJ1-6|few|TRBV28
TGTGCCAGCAGCCCACACGACGGGGGTCAATCCCTCCACTTT
CASSPHDGGQSLHF
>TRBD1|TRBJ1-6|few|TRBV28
TGTGCCAGCACCACCTCCGGGACAGGGTTGAACTCACCCCTCCACTTT
CASTTSGTGLNSPLHF
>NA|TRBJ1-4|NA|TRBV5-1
TGCGCCAGCAGCGGGGGGGCTGACAGTAGTCACGAAAAACTGTTTTTT
CASSGGADSSHEKLFF
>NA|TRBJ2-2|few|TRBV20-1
TGCAGTGCTGGATTAACCGGGGAGCTGTTTTTT
CSAGLTGELFF
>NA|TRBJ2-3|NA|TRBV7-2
TGTGCCAGCAGCCAGGACGGCCCTTCATGGTATTTT
CASSQDGPSWYF
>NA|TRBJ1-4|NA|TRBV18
TGTGCCAGCTCACCTGACCGTTCAACTAATGAAAAACTGTTTTTT
CASSPDRSTNEKLFF
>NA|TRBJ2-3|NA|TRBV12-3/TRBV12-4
TGTGCCAGCAGCAAAGTTAATACGCAGTATTTT
CASSKVNTQYF
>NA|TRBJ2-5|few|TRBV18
TGTGCCAGCTCACCGGTCAGGGGAGAGACCCAGTACTTC
CASSPVRGETQYF
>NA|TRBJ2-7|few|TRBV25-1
TGTGCCAGCAGTGAATATAAGGGCCCCTACGAGCAGTACTTC
CASSEYKGPYEQYF
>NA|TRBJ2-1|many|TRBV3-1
TGTGCCAGCAGCCAACATCTTACAGGGTCTCAGGGGAGGGGCTCCTACAATGAGCAGTTCTTC
CASSQHLTGSQGRGSYNEQFF
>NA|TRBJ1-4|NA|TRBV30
NA
CAWSVGAGTAGEKLFF
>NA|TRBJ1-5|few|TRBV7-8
TGTGCCAGCAGCTTAGCACAGCCCAATCAGCCCCAGCATTTT
CASSLAQPNQPQHF
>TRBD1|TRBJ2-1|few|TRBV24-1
TGTGCCACCAGTGGGCGGGACAGGGTACGCAATGAGCAGTTCTTC
CATSGRDRVRNEQFF
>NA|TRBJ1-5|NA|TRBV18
TGTGCCAGCTCACCAGAAGTTAGTAACAATCAGCCCCAGCATTTT
CASSPEVSNNQPQHF
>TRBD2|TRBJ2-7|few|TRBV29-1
TGCAGCGTTGTTCTTAGCGGGAGCGCCTACGAGCAGTACTTC
CSVVLSGSAYEQYF
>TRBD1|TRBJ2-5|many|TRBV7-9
TGTGCCAGCAGCTCCGGGACAGGAAGATTGGATCAAGAGACCCAGTACTTC
CASSSGTGRLDQETQYF
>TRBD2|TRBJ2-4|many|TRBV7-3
TGTGCCAGCAGCCCGACCCGGGGGGGCATTCAGTACTTC
CASSPTRGGIQYF
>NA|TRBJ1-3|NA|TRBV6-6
TGTGCCAGCAGTTATAGGTCCTTCTCTGGAAACACCATATATTTT
CASSYRSFSGNTIYF
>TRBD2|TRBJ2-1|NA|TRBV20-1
TGCAGTGCCAGGACGGGACTAGCGGGGAACAATGAGCAGTTCTTC
CSARTGLAGNNEQFF
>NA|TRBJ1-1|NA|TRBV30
TGTGCCTGGAATCGACGGGGGGGGGATGAAGCTTTCTTT
CAWNRRGGDEAFF
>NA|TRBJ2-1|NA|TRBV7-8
TGTGCCAGCAGCCGGGACCCCGACTACAATGAGCAGTTCTTC
CASSRDPDYNEQFF